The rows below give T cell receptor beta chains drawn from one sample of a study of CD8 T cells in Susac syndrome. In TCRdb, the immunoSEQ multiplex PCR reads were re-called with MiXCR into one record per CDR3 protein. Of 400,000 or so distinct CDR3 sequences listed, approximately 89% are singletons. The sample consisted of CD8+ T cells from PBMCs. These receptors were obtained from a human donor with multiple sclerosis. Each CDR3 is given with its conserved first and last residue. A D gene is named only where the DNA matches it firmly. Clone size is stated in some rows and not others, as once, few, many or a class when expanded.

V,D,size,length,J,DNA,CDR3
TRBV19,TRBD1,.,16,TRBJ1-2,TGTGCCAGTAGTATGATGGGGACAGGGGCTTCATATGGCTACACCTTC,CASSMMGTGASYGYTF
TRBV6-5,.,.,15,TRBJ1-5,TGTGCCAGCAGCCTTACAGGGAATAGCAATCAGCCCCAGCATTTT,CASSLTGNSNQPQHF
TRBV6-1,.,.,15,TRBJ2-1,TGTGCCAGCAGTGAACCGGACACCTTCGACAATGAGCAGTTCTTC,CASSEPDTFDNEQFF
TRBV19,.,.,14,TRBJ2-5,TGTGCCAGTAGTTCTGCCGCGTACCAAGAGACCCAGTACTTC,CASSSAAYQETQYF
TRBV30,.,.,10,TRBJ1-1,TGTGCCTGGACCGGGGTTGAAGCTTTCTTT,CAWTGVEAFF
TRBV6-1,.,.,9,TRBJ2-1,TGTGCCAGCCACCAACCACAGTTCTTC,CASHQPQFF
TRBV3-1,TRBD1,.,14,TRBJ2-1,TGTGCCAGCAGCCAAGTTGGGACAGGGGATGAGCAGTTCTTC,CASSQVGTGDEQFF
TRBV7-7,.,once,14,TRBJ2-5,TGTGCCAGCAGCTTAGAACCGGGTCCGGAGACCCAGTACTTC,CASSLEPGPETQYF
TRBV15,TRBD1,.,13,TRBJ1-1,TGTGCCACCAGCAGGGGACAGTCCACTGAAGCTTTCTTT,CATSRGQSTEAFF
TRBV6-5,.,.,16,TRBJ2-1,TGTGCCAGCAGTTACTCGGACAGCGACGCTTACAATGAGCAGTTCTTC,CASSYSDSDAYNEQFF
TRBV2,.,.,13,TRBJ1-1,TGTGCCAGCAGTGAAGAGGGTTGGACTGAAGCTTTCTTT,CASSEEGWTEAFF
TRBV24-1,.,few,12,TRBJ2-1,TGTGCCACCAGTGATCAATGGAATGAGCAGTTCTTC,CATSDQWNEQFF
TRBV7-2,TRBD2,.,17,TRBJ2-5,TGTGCCAGCAGTTCCGGGACTAGCGGGAGGGTGGGAGAGACCCAGTACTTC,CASSSGTSGRVGETQYF
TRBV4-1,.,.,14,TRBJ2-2,TGCGCCAGCAGCCAATCCGGGGGCGCCGGGGAGCTGTTTTTT,CASSQSGGAGELFF
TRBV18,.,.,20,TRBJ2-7,TGTGCCAGCTCACCACTGGGGTACAGGGGGCCTCGGGAGGGCTCCTACGAGCAGTACTTC,CASSPLGYRGPREGSYEQYF
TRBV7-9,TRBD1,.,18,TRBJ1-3,TGTGCCAGCAGTACCGGGACAGGGGAATTTTGGTCTGGAAACACCATATATTTT,CASSTGTGEFWSGNTIYF
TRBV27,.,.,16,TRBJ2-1,TGTGCCAGCAGTTTACTACGGCCCAGCTCCTACAATGAGCAGTTCTTC,CASSLLRPSSYNEQFF
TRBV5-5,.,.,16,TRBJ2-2,TGTGCCAGCAGCCGCATGGGCTTTGAGGGAACCGGGGAGCTGTTTTTT,CASSRMGFEGTGELFF
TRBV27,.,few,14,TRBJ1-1,TGTGCCAGCAGTTTACCGGACAGGAACACTGAAGCTTTCTTT,CASSLPDRNTEAFF
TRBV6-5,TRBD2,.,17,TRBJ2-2,TGTGCCAGCAGTTTCGGAGCGGGGGGGCCGAACACCGGGGAGCTGTTTTTT,CASSFGAGGPNTGELFF
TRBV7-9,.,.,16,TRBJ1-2,TGTGCCAGCAGCTTAATAGGGGAGTTCCTGGTGGGTGGCTACACCTTC,CASSLIGEFLVGGYTF
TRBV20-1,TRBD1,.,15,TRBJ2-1,TGCAGTGCCGAGGACAGGGGGTCATCCTACAATGAGCAGTTCTTC,CSAEDRGSSYNEQFF
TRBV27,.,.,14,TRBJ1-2,TGTGCCAGCAGTTTTCTGGCGGGGGGCGATGGCTACACCTTC,CASSFLAGGDGYTF
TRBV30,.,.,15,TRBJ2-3,TGTGCCTGGAGTGTAGCAGGGGGGAGCACAGATACGCAGTATTTT,CAWSVAGGSTDTQYF
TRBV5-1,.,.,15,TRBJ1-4,TGCGCCAGCAGCACCTACTCGGCAACTAATGAAAAACTGTTTTTT,CASSTYSATNEKLFF